This T cell receptor (beta chain) appears in the sequencing data of a study of blood T cells in healthy people across ages. The germline gives CDR1 SGHTA, CDR2 FQGNSA. The CDR3 has 12 residues. PBMCs numbering at least 7 million were isolated per sample. Turning to this clonotype: A read error may account for a junction end that differs from germline.

Using a J-beta primer mix together with a sample-barcoded 5' primer, a second PCR was run for about 6 to 12 cycles. TCRdb reprocessed the 5' RACE reads via MiXCR and lists one record per CDR3 protein. The table has more than 650,000 distinct CDR3 sequences, around a quarter seen once. These data also featured in a second study, about T cells of mothers and their children.

The TCR sequence derives from a boy aged 5 to 17 in good health. V and J are TRBV7-2 and TRBJ2-1; D assignment may be TRBD1 or TRBD2 (6 bases each). The sequencing input was blood. The CDR3 nucleotides read TGTGCCAGCAGCTTGGGGGGCAGGGAGCCGTTCTTC. Protein sequence: CASSLGGREPFF.